Below, 20 T cell receptor beta chains from the same sample are listed, as sequenced in a study of T cell clones after liver transplantation. Here immunoSEQ multiplex PCR was the method, and the copy in TCRdb shows in-frame clones only, minus some. The sample yields approximately 100,000 clones, roughly 80% seen once. The sequencing here drew on CD4+ T cells from blood, taken before liver transplant. The source is a human donor who received a liver transplant.

This sequence joins TRBV19 and TRBJ1-1; weak D call: TRBD1 (5 bases). The CDR3 is 14 residues long. The V gene lost 1 base and the J gene lost 6 bases, with 12 bases spanning the gap. Germline V gene data show CDR1 as LNHDA and CDR2 as SQIVND (reference sequence). CDR3 nucleotides: TGTGCCAGTAGTATAGGCAGGGATGGCGCTGAAGCTTTCTTT. Translation gives CASSIGRDGAEAFF. Drawing the rest from reference TRBV19 and TRBJ1-1, the complete variable domain is DGGITQSPKYLFRKEGQNVTLSCEQNLNHDAMYWYRQDPGQGLRLIYYSQIVNDFQKGDIAEGYSVSREKKESFPLTVTSAQKNPTAFYLCASSIGRDGAEAFFGQGTRLTVV.

This clone occurred a few times. V is TRBV4-1 and J is TRBJ2-5; 7 positions match TRBD1. The CDR3 length is 16 residues. The V gene's germline CDR1 is MGHRA and CDR2 YSYEKL. The junction had 6 bases not matched to a gene; V was cut back by 1 base and J by 1 base. CDR3 coding DNA: TGCGCCAGCAGCCAAGGACAGGGAACTCGCCAAGAGACCCAGTACTTC. Protein product: CASSQGQGTRQETQYF.

This sequence joins TRBV18 and TRBJ1-2; D may be TRBD1 (5 bases). This CDR3 is 15 amino acids long. Trimming shortened V by 3 bases and J by 7 bases, and 18 bases separated the two germline ends. Germline assignment: CDR1 KGHSH and CDR2 LQKENI. This CDR3 is CASSPGDELGRGYTF. The CDR3, as DNA: TGTGCCAGCTCACCTGGAGACGAGCTGGGGCGTGGCTACACCTTC.

The gene calls are TRBV5-1 and TRBJ2-3; possibly TRBD1 for D (6 bases). V gave up 5 bases and J gave up 0 bases, with 16 bases separating them. From germline, CDR1 is SGHRS and CDR2 YFSETQ. The CDR3 covers 16 residues. The CDR3 loop reads CASRALWTASTDTQYF. As DNA, the CDR3 is TGCGCCAGCAGAGCCCTATGGACAGCAAGCACAGATACGCAGTATTTT.

The rearrangement uses TRBV7-2 and TRBJ2-1, with D perhaps matching TRBD1 or TRBD2 (5 bases each). Germline CDR1 is SGHTA and CDR2 is FQGNSA. The CDR3 length is 16 residues. Trimming pared 1 base from V and 4 bases from J, leaving 14 bases between. The CDR3 spells CASSLVTGTPYNEQFF. CDR3 in DNA: TGTGCCAGCAGCTTAGTAACGGGGACCCCTTACAATGAGCAGTTCTTC.

CDR3 DNA: TGTGCCAGCAGTGAACCTGGGCGGGAGCAGTTCTTC. Residues: CASSEPGREQFF. The chain links TRBV25-1 to TRBJ2-1, with no clear D. The CDR3 is made up of 12 amino acids. V was clipped by 2 bases and J by 10 bases, with 9 bases between them. Germline V CDR1 and CDR2: MGHDK, SYGVNS. Filled out from reference TRBV25-1 and TRBJ2-1, the complete variable domain reads EADIYQTPRYLVIGTGKKITLECSQTMGHDKMYWYQQDPGMELHLIHYSYGVNSTEKGDLSSESTVSRIRTEHFPLTLESARPSHTSQYLCASSEPGREQFFGPGTRLTVL.

This clone was recorded a few times. The V and J genes are TRBV11-2 and TRBJ2-1; 8 bases line up with TRBD2. Looked up from germline, CDR1 is SGHAT and CDR2 is FQNNGV. The junction had 21 bases not matched to a gene; V was cut back by 8 bases and J by 12 bases. The length of the CDR3 is 16 residues. CDR3 sequence reads: CASFGVAGISRGGQFF. DNA for the CDR3: TGTGCCAGCTTCGGGGTAGCGGGGATTTCGCGGGGAGGGCAGTTCTTC.

The CDR3 DNA reads as TGTGCTAGTGGTTTGGTAGTCAAAGCAAATGAAAAACTGTTTTTT. Protein product: CASGLVVKANEKLFF. The J gene is TRBJ1-4, the V gene TRBV12-5, with D uncertain. The CDR3 has 15 residues. V lost 0 bases and J lost 5, with 10 bases in between. From germline, CDR1 is LGHNT and CDR2 FRNRAP.

This clone was seen a few times. The chain is built from TRBV28 and TRBJ1-2; 12 bases are shared with TRBD1. Germline CDR1 reads MDHEN; CDR2 reads SYDVKM. V lost 3 bases to trimming and J lost 6 bases; unmatched junction nucleotides: 5. This CDR3 has 15 residues. In DNA form, the CDR3 reads TGTGCCAGCAGTTTTGGGGGGACAGGGGGCCATGGCTACACCTTC. Its translation is CASSFGGTGGHGYTF.

The chain recombines TRBV7-2 with TRBJ1-5; TRBD1 is a possible D gene (5 bases). Germline loops: CDR1 SGHTA, CDR2 FQGNSA. Trimming shortened V by 5 bases and J by 3 bases, and 14 bases separated the two germline ends. The CDR3 sequence is 15 residues long. The CDR3 loop reads CASSPGLGVNQPQHF. CDR3 nucleotide sequence: TGTGCCAGCAGCCCAGGTTTGGGGGTCAATCAGCCCCAGCATTTT.

The chain combines TRBV19 with TRBJ2-2; TRBD1 matches at 9 bases. Germline-derived CDR1 and CDR2 are LNHDA and SQIVND (reference sequence). There are 17 residues in the CDR3. J gave up 2 bases and V 9 bases, and 13 bases lay outside the gene matches. The CDR3 sequence is CASLLGTGGVNTGELFF. Here the CDR3 DNA reads TGTGCCAGCCTCCTGGGCACAGGGGGCGTTAACACCGGGGAGCTGTTTTTT.

This chain joins TRBV11-3 and TRBJ2-5; maybe TRBD1 (7 bases). Trimming removed 5 bases at V and 2 bases at J, with 15 bases between. CDR1 is SGHNT and CDR2 is YENEEA in the germline V gene. The CDR3 totals 15 residues. The CDR3 DNA follows: TGTGCCAGCAGCCGCGGGACGGGACAGCAAGAGACCCAGTACTTC. The encoded protein is CASSRGTGQQETQYF. Combining the CDR3 with reference TRBV11-3 and TRBJ2-5 gives the whole variable domain EAGVVQSPRYKIIEKKQPVAFWCNPISGHNTLYWYLQNLGQGPELLIRYENEEAVDDSQLPKDRFSAERLKGVDSTLKIQPAELGDSAVYLCASSRGTGQQETQYFGPGTRLLVL.

This rearrangement joins TRBV18 to TRBJ1-4, with TRBD1 matching over 10 bases. This CDR3 region has 15 residues. Germline trimming cut 4 bases from V and 5 bases from J; bases unmatched to any gene: 4. CDR1 is KGHSH and CDR2 is LQKENI in the germline V gene. The CDR3 nucleotides read TGTGCCAGCTCACTCCCGGGACAGGGGAATGAAAAACTGTTTTTT. Translated: CASSLPGQGNEKLFF. Supplemented by reference TRBV18 and TRBJ1-4, the full variable domain reads NAGVMQNPRHLVRRRGQEARLRCSPMKGHSHVYWYRQLPEEGLKFMVYLQKENIIDESGMPKERFSAEFPKEGPSILRIQQVVRGDSAAYFCASSLPGQGNEKLFFGSGTQLSVL.

This sequence joins TRBV15 and TRBJ1-1; perhaps TRBD1 as D (5 bases). V was trimmed by 0 bases and J by 4 bases, leaving 9 bases between them. The CDR3 is 14 residues long. Germline V gene sequence: CDR1 LNHNV, CDR2 YYDKDF (reference sequence). CDR3 DNA sequence: TGTGCCACCAGCAGAGAGGGGGTTGCCACTGAAGCTTTCTTT. As protein: CATSREGVATEAFF.

The chain links TRBV9 to TRBJ1-3, with D perhaps TRBD1 (6 bases). The CDR3 runs 17 residues. CDR1 and CDR2 from the germline V gene are SGDLS and YYNGEE. Trimming cost V 0 bases and J 5 bases, with 18 bases left between them. CDR3 sequence (DNA): TGTGCCAGCAGCGTAGAGGCCGGGGGGACACTCAGAAACACCATATATTTT. As protein: CASSVEAGGTLRNTIYF.

The chain is built from TRBV11-1 and TRBJ1-4, with 9 bases that match TRBD1. This CDR3 has 15 amino acids. Trimming at V came to 4 bases and at J to 8 bases, leaving 8 bases not matched to a gene. Looked up from germline, CDR1 is SGHAT and CDR2 is FQDESV (reference sequence). The CDR3 region has the DNA TGTGCCAGCAGCTCATCCGGGACAGGGAGCGAAAAACTGTTTTTT. This sequence encodes CASSSSGTGSEKLFF.

J is TRBJ2-2 and V is TRBV28, with D uncertain. The germline V gene has CDR1 MDHEN and CDR2 SYDVKM. Trimming took 5 bases from V and 5 from J, leaving 12 bases between them. There are 14 residues in the CDR3. The CDR3 protein is CASSNWRLTGELFF. The CDR3, as DNA: TGTGCCAGCAGTAACTGGCGGTTAACCGGGGAGCTGTTTTTT.

This clone was recorded a few times. The CDR3: CASREAGGSPLHF. The CDR3 DNA follows: TGTGCCAGCAGAGAAGCGGGGGGATCACCCCTCCACTTT. The V gene is TRBV7-6, the J gene TRBJ1-6; D might be TRBD1 (5 bases). Germline V lookup: CDR1 SGHVS, CDR2 FNYEAQ. CDR3 length: 13 amino acids. V was cut by 6 bases and J by 10 bases, with 13 bases left in between.

J is TRBJ1-1 and V is TRBV5-1; 7 bases align to TRBD1. CDR3 length: 17 amino acids. CDR1 and CDR2 from the germline V gene are SGHRS and YFSETQ. The ends lost 0 bases at V and 3 bases at J; junction bases unmatched: 11. This CDR3 reads CASSLGTGDAYYTEAFF. The DNA for the CDR3 is TGCGCCAGCAGCTTGGGAACAGGGGACGCTTATTACACTGAAGCTTTCTTT. Filled out from reference TRBV5-1 and TRBJ1-1, the complete variable domain reads KAGVTQTPRYLIKTRGQQVTLSCSPISGHRSVSWYQQTPGQGLQFLFEYFSETQRNKGNFPGRFSGRQFSNSRSEMNVSTLELGDSALYLCASSLGTGDAYYTEAFFGQGTRLTVV.

The chain employs TRBV7-6 and TRBJ2-1; TRBD1 matches at 8 bases. The CDR3 has 16 amino acids. Germline assignment: CDR1 SGHVS and CDR2 FNYEAQ. After removal of 1 base from V and 4 bases from J, the junction contained 6 bases not matched to a gene. The DNA for the CDR3 is TGTGCCAGCAGCTTAGTGTTGACAGGGGTTTACAATGAGCAGTTCTTC. As protein: CASSLVLTGVYNEQFF.